The entry below gives a single TCR beta chain sequence along with its context. The CDR3 consists of 12 residues. Trimming stripped 11 bases from V and 6 bases from J, with 16 bases between. Germline V lookup: CDR1 LNHDA, CDR2 SQIVND (reference sequence). This sample is drawn from a study of CD8 T cells in Susac syndrome. Random hexamers primed reverse transcription of about 0.5 to 1 ug RNA. One entry per CDR3 protein, called by TCRdb with MiXCR from the immunoSEQ multiplex PCR reads. Of approximately 160,000 distinct CDR3 sequences detected, roughly 95% appear once; the ten largest clones hold about 0.089%.

The sequencing sample was made of CD4+ T cells from PBMCs. This TCR was sampled from a human donor with multiple sclerosis. The chain has TRBV19 and TRBJ1-2, with D tentatively TRBD1 (6 bases). The CDR3 nucleotides are TGTGCCTCAACTTATTCAGGGGATGGCTACACCTTC. Its translation: CASTYSGDGYTF.